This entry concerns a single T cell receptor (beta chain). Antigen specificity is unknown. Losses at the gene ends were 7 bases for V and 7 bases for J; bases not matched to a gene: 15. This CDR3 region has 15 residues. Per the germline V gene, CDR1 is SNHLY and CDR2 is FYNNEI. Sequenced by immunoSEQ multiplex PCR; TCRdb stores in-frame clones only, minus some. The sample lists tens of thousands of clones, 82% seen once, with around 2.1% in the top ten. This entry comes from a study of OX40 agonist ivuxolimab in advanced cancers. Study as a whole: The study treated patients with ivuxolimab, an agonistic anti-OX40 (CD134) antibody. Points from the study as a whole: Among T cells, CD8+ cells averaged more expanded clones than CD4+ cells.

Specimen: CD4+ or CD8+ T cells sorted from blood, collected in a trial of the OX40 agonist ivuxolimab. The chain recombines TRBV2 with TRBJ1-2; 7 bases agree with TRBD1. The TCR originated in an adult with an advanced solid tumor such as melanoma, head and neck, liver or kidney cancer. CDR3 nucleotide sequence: TGTGCCAGCACCCCCCAGCCCCGACAGGGTGGTGGCTACACCTTC. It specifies CASTPQPRQGGGYTF.